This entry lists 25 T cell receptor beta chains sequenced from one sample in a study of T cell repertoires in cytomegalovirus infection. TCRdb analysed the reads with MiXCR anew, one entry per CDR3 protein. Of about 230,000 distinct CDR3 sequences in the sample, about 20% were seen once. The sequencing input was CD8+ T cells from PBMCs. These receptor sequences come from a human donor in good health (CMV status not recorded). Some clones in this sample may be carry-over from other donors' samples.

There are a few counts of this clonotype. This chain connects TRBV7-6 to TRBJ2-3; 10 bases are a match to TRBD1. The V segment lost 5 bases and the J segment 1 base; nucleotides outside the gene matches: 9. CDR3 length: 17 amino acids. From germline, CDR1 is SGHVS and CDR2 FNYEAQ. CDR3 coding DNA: TGTGCCAGCAGCCAATTCCCCGGGACAGGGGGCACAGATACGCAGTATTTT. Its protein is CASSQFPGTGGTDTQYF.

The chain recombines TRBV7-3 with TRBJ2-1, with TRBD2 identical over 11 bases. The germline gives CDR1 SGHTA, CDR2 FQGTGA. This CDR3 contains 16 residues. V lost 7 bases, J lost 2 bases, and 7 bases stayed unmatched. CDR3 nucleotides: TGTGCCAGCACCAACTTAGCGGGGGGGCCCTACAATGAGCAGTTCTTC. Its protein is CASTNLAGGPYNEQFF.

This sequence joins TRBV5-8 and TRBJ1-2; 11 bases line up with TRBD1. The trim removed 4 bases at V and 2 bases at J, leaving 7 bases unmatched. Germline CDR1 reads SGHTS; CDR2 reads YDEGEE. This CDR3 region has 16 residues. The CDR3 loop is CASSTGQGADNYGYTF. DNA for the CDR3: TGTGCCAGCAGCACCGGACAGGGGGCAGACAACTATGGCTACACCTTC.

The CDR3 bases are TGTGCCTGGAGCCATGTGGGGGGGGCCTACAATGAGCAGTTCTTC. Amino acid sequence: CAWSHVGGAYNEQFF. The V gene is TRBV30, the J gene TRBJ2-1; 7 bases map to TRBD2. The V and J ends lost 3 bases and 2 bases, in that order; junction bases with no gene match: 7. The CDR3 contains 15 residues. Germline V gives CDR1 GTSNPN, CDR2 SVGIG (reference sequence).

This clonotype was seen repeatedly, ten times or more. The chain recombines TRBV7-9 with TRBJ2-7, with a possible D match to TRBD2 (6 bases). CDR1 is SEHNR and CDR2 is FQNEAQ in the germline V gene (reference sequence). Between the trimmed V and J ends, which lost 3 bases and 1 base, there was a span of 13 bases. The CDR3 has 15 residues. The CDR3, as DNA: TGTGCCAGCAGCTTCCGGGACTCGCCGTCCTACGAGCAGTACTTC. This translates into CASSFRDSPSYEQYF.

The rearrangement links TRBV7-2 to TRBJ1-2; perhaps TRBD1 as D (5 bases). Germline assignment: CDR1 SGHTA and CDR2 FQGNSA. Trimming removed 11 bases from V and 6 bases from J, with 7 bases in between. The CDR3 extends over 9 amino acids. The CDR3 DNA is TGTGCCTTAGGGGATGGCTACACCTTC. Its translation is CALGDGYTF.

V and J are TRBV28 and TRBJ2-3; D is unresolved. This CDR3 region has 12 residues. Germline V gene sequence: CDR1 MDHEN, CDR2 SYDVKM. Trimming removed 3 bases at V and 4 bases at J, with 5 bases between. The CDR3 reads CASSFIADTQYF. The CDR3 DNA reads TGTGCCAGCAGTTTCATAGCAGATACGCAGTATTTT.

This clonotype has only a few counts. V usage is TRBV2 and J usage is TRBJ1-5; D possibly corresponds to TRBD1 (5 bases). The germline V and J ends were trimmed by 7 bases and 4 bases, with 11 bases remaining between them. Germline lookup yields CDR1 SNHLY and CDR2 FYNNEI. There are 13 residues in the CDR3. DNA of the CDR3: TGTGCCAGCAACTTGGGGGGTAATCAGCCCCAGCATTTT. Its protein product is CASNLGGNQPQHF.

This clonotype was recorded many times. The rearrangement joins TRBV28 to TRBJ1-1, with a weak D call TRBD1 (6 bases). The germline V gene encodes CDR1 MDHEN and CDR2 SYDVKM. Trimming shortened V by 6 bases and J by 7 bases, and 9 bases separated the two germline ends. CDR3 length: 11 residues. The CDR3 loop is CASSRDIEAFF. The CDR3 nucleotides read TGTGCCAGCAGCAGGGACATTGAAGCTTTCTTT.

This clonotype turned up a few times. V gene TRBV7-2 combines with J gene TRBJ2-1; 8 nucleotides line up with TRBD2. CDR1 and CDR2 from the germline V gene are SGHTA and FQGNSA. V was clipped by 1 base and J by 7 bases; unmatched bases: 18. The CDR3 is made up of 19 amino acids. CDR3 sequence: CASSLVGVNSGERGNEQFF. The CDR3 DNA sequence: TGTGCCAGCAGCTTAGTCGGGGTTAATAGCGGGGAGCGAGGTAATGAGCAGTTCTTC.

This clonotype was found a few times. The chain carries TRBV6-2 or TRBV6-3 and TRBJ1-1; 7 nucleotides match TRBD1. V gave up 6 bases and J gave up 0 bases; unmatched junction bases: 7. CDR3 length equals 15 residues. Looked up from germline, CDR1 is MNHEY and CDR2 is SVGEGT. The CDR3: CASRMTGTMNTEAFF. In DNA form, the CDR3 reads TGTGCCAGCAGGATGACAGGGACCATGAACACTGAAGCTTTCTTT.

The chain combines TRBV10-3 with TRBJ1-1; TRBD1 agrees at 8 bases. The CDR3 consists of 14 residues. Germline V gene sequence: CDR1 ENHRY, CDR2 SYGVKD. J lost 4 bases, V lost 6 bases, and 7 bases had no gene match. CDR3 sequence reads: CAIRHRGESTEAFF. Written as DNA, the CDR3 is TGTGCCATCAGGCACAGGGGGGAAAGCACTGAAGCTTTCTTT.

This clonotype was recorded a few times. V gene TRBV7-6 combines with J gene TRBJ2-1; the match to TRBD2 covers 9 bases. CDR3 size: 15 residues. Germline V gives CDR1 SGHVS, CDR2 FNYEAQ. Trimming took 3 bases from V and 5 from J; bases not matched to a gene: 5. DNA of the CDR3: TGTGCCAGCAGCTTGGGACTAGCTTTCGACAATGAGCAGTTCTTC. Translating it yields CASSLGLAFDNEQFF. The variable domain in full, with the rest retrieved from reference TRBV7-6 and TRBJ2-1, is GAGVSQSPRYKVTKRGQDVALRCDPISGHVSLYWYRQALGQGPEFLTYFNYEAQQDKSGLPNDRFSAERPEGSISTLTIQRTEQRDSAMYRCASSLGLAFDNEQFFGPGTRLTVL.

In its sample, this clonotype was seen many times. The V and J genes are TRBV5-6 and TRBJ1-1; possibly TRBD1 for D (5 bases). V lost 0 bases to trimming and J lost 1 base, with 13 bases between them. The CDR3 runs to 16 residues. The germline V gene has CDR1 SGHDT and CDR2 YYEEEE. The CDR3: CASSLAGGRGNTEAFF. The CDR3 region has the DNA TGTGCCAGCAGCTTGGCGGGCGGGAGGGGGAACACTGAAGCTTTCTTT.

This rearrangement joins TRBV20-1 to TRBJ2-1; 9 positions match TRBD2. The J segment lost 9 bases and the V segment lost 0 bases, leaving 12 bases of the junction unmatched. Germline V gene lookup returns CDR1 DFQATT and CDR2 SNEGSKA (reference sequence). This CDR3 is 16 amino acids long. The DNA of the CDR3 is TGCAGTGCTAGAGATGGCGGGGGGGCCAGTGGTGTTGAGCAGTTCTTC. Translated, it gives CSARDGGGASGVEQFF.

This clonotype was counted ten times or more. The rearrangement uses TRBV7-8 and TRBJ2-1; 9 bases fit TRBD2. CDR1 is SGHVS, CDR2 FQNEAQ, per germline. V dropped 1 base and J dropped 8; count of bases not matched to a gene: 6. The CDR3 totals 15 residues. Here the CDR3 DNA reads TGTGCCAGCAGCTTAGTCGCGGGGGGGCCGGATGAGCAGTTCTTC. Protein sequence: CASSLVAGGPDEQFF. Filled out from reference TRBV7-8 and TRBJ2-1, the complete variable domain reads GAGVSQSPRYKVAKRGQDVALRCDPISGHVSLFWYQQALGQGPEFLTYFQNEAQLDKSGLPSDRFFAERPEGSVSTLKIQRTQQEDSAVYLCASSLVAGGPDEQFFGPGTRLTVL.

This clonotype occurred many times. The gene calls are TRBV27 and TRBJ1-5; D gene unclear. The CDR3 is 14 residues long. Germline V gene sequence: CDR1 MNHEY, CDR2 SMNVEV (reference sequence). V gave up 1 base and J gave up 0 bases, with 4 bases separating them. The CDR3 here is CASSLFPSNQPQHF. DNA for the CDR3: TGTGCCAGCAGTTTATTTCCTAGCAATCAGCCCCAGCATTTT.

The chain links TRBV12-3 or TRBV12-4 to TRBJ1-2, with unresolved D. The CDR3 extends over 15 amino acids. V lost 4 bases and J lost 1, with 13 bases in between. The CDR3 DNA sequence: TGTGCCAGCAGTTCCCCCACTAGAATTAACTATGGCTACACCTTC. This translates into CASSSPTRINYGYTF.

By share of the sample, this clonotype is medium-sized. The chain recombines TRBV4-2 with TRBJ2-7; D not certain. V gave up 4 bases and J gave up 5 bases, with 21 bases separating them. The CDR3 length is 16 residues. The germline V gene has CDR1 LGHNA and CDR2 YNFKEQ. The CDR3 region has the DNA TGTGCCAGCAGCCCAGACCCATCGGGTACGTTCCACGAGCAGTACTTC. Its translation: CASSPDPSGTFHEQYF.

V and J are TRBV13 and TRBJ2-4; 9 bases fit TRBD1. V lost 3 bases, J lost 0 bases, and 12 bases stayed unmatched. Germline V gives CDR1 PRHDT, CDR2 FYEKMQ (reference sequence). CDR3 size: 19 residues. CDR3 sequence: CASSFTGTGMYLAKNIQYF. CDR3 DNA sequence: TGTGCCAGCAGCTTCACCGGGACAGGGATGTACTTAGCCAAAAACATTCAGTACTTC. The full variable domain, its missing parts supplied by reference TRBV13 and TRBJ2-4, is AAGVIQSPRHLIKEKRETATLKCYPIPRHDTVYWYQQGPGQDPQFLISFYEKMQSDKGSIPDRFSAQQFSDYHSELNMSSLELGDSALYFCASSFTGTGMYLAKNIQYFGAGTRLSVL.

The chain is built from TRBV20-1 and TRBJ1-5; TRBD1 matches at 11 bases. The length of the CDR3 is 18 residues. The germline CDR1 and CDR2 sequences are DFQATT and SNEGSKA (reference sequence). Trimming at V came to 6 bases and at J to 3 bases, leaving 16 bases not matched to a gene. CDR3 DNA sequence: TGCAGTGCCCCCCAGTTGGGACAGGGGGGATTGGACAATCAGCCCCAGCATTTT. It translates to CSAPQLGQGGLDNQPQHF.

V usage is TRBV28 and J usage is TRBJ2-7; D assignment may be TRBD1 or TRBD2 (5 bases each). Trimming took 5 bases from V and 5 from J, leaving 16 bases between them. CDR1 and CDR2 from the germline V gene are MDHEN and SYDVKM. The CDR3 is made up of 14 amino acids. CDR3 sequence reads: CASSPGPQGDEQYF. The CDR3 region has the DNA TGTGCCAGCAGTCCGGGACCTCAGGGCGACGAGCAGTACTTC.

The CDR3 coding sequence is TGTGCCATCAGTGAATCGCAAGGCAGGGAGCTGTTTTTT. This gives the protein CAISESQGRELFF. The chain employs TRBV10-3 and TRBJ2-2, with D unclear. The germline V gene has CDR1 ENHRY and CDR2 SYGVKD. Trimming stripped 3 bases from V and 9 bases from J, with 11 bases between. The CDR3 spans 13 residues.

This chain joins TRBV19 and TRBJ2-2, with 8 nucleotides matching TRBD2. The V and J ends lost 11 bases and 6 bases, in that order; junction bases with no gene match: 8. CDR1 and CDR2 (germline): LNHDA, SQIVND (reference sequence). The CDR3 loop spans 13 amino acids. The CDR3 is CALGGASAGELFF. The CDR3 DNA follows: TGTGCCCTCGGGGGGGCGAGCGCCGGGGAGCTGTTTTTT.

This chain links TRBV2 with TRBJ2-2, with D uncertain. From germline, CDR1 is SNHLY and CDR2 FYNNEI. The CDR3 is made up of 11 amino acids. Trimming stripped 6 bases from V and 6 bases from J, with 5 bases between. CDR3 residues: CASRWSGELFF. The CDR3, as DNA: TGTGCCAGCAGATGGTCCGGGGAGCTGTTTTTT. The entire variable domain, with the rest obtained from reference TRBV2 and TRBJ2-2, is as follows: EPEVTQTPSHQVTQMGQEVILRCVPISNHLYFYWYRQILGQKVEFLVSFYNNEISEKSEIFDDQFSVERPDGSNFTLKIRSTKLEDSAMYFCASRWSGELFFGEGSRLTVL.